One sample yielded the 10 T cell receptor beta chains listed below, sequenced in a study of T cell repertoires in cytomegalovirus infection. Their target antigens are unknown. From the reads, TCRdb called clonotypes with MiXCR, one entry per CDR3 protein. The sample includes approximately 910,000 distinct CDR3 sequences, more than 25% seen only once; the top ten take over 12%. Sample: cultured CD8+ T cells from PBMCs, taken from culture after CMV antigen stimulation. All receptors derive from a human donor in good health (CMV status not recorded). Some clones in this sample may be carry-over from other donors' samples.

The J gene is TRBJ1-1, the V gene TRBV19; 8 nucleotides align to TRBD1. This CDR3 region has 16 residues. Germline lookup yields CDR1 LNHDA and CDR2 SQIVND (reference sequence). V gave up 4 bases and J gave up 0 bases; unmatched junction bases: 7. CDR3 DNA sequence: TGTGCCAGTAGTACGGTACAGGGGGTTTTGAACACTGAAGCTTTCTTT. This codes for CASSTVQGVLNTEAFF.

This clonotype appeared a few times. CDR3 coding DNA: TGTGCCACCTTAGCAGGGACTCGCGAGCAGTACTTC. This gives the protein CATLAGTREQYF. The V and J genes are TRBV6-1 and TRBJ2-7; a possible D gene is TRBD2 (6 bases). Deletions cut 10 bases from V and 6 bases from J, with 16 bases between. This CDR3 is 12 amino acids long. Germline lookup yields CDR1 MNHNS and CDR2 SASEGT.

The rearrangement links TRBV29-1 to TRBJ2-5, with TRBD1 identical over 8 bases. Losses at the gene ends were 0 bases for V and 4 bases for J; bases not matched to a gene: 7. The CDR3 sequence is 15 residues long. Germline V CDR1 and CDR2: SQVTM, ANQGSEA. CDR3 sequence reads: CSVEEWGQGAETQYF. DNA for the CDR3: TGCAGCGTTGAAGAATGGGGGCAGGGGGCAGAGACCCAGTACTTC.

The rearrangement joins TRBV14 to TRBJ2-4, with no clear D. From germline, CDR1 is SGHDN and CDR2 FVKESK. The CDR3 is 18 amino acids. V gave up 0 bases and J gave up 0 bases, with 15 bases separating them. CDR3 loop: CASSQDVGADLAKNIQYF. In DNA form, the CDR3 reads TGTGCCAGCAGCCAAGATGTCGGTGCAGATCTAGCCAAAAACATTCAGTACTTC. The full variable domain, with the rest looked up from reference TRBV14 and TRBJ2-4, is EAGVTQFPSHSVIEKGQTVTLRCDPISGHDNLYWYRRVMGKEIKFLLHFVKESKQDESGMPNNRFLAERTGGTYSTLKVQPAELEDSGVYFCASSQDVGADLAKNIQYFGAGTRLSVL.

V and J are TRBV7-2 and TRBJ1-1, with no clear D. The CDR3 runs to 12 residues. Germline loops: CDR1 SGHTA, CDR2 FQGNSA. Between the trimmed V and J ends, which lost 8 bases and 0 bases, there was a span of 7 bases. CDR3 residues: CASVFLNTEAFF. The CDR3 nucleotides are TGTGCCAGCGTATTTTTGAACACTGAAGCTTTCTTT.

This clonotype has a single count. The V gene is TRBV15, the J gene TRBJ1-1; D not resolved. Trimming cost V 7 bases and J 5 bases, with 14 bases left between them. The V gene's germline CDR1 is LNHNV and CDR2 YYDKDF (reference sequence). CDR3 length: 13 amino acids. The CDR3 sequence is CATTPIVPTEAFF. In DNA, the CDR3 is TGTGCCACCACCCCAATCGTTCCGACTGAAGCTTTCTTT.

This clonotype was seen more than once but under ten times. The chain combines TRBV7-9 with TRBJ2-3; D may be TRBD2 (5 bases). This CDR3 is 15 amino acids long. The V gene lost 5 bases and the J gene lost 0 bases, with 12 bases spanning the gap. CDR1 and CDR2 (germline): SEHNR, FQNEAQ (reference sequence). CDR3 residues: CASSRNGDSTDTQYF. The CDR3 region has the DNA TGTGCCAGCAGCCGTAACGGGGATAGCACAGATACGCAGTATTTT.

This clonotype has just a few counts. The J gene is TRBJ2-1, the V gene TRBV15; either TRBD1 or TRBD2 may fit D (5 bases each). With 6 bases removed from V and 0 bases from J, the gap between germline ends came to 15 bases. Germline values: CDR1 LNHNV, CDR2 YYDKDF (reference sequence). This CDR3 is 16 amino acids long. CDR3: CATSMGRMSSYNEQFF. In DNA, the CDR3 is TGTGCCACCAGTATGGGACGGATGAGCTCCTACAATGAGCAGTTCTTC.

This chain uses TRBV4-1 with TRBJ1-1; 9 nucleotides line up with TRBD1. Germline loops: CDR1 MGHRA, CDR2 YSYEKL. J gave up 1 base and V 3 bases, and 6 bases lay outside the gene matches. The CDR3 spans 16 residues. CDR3 amino acids: CASSHIGTGRNTEAFF. In nucleotides, the CDR3 is TGCGCCAGCAGCCACATCGGGACAGGGCGGAACACTGAAGCTTTCTTT.

This clonotype has a count of ten or more. The J gene is TRBJ2-1, the V gene TRBV7-8, with D tentatively TRBD2 (7 bases). With 5 bases removed from V and 1 base from J, the gap between germline ends came to 18 bases. The CDR3 has 17 residues. Germline loops: CDR1 SGHVS, CDR2 FQNEAQ. CDR3 bases: TGTGCCAGCAGCCTCTGGGGGGGCGGAGGATCCTACAATGAGCAGTTCTTC. Translation gives CASSLWGGGGSYNEQFF.